These 20 T cell receptor beta chains came from one sample sequenced in a study of immune evolution from preneoplasia to lung adenocarcinoma. Generated by immunoSEQ multiplex PCR, the TCRdb table keeps only in-frame clones and is missing some. The table has about 6,600 clones, 80% seen once. The sequenced sample was FFPE minimally invasive lung adenocarcinoma tissue. Receptor source: a person aged 50-69 years with lung adenocarcinoma.

The V and J genes are TRBV6-6 and TRBJ1-1; TRBD1 is a possible D gene (6 bases). CDR3 length: 16 amino acids. Trimming took 4 bases from V and 1 from J, leaving 16 bases between them. Germline CDR1 and CDR2: MNHNY and SVGAGI (reference sequence). CDR3 loop: CASSSYDRRENTEAFF. The CDR3 DNA follows: TGTGCCAGCAGTTCATACGACAGGCGGGAGAACACTGAAGCTTTCTTT.

The chain carries TRBV30 and TRBJ2-3; TRBD2 matches 9 bases. Germline CDR1 reads GTSNPN; CDR2 reads SVGIG (reference sequence). Trimming removed 1 base from V and 5 bases from J; junction bases left unmatched: 7. The CDR3 extends over 15 amino acids. CDR3 sequence: CAWSGAGGHVDTQYF. The CDR3 DNA reads TGTGCCTGGAGTGGAGCGGGGGGCCATGTAGATACGCAGTATTTT.

The V call is TRBV6-4, the J call TRBJ2-1; 8 nucleotides line up with TRBD2. The CDR3 runs 15 residues. With V trimmed by 3 bases and J by 5 bases, 6 bases remained unmatched. The V gene's germline CDR1 is MRHNA and CDR2 SNTAGT. This CDR3 reads CASSELAGTNNEQFF. CDR3 DNA sequence: TGTGCCAGCAGTGAGTTAGCGGGGACAAACAATGAGCAGTTCTTC.

The rearrangement uses TRBV7-9 and TRBJ1-1; D is unresolved. Germline V CDR1 and CDR2: SEHNR, FQNEAQ (reference sequence). The CDR3 has 12 amino acids. The germline V and J ends were trimmed by 1 base and 7 bases, with 7 bases remaining between them. CDR3 residues: CASSLEHGEAFF. CDR3 nucleotide sequence: TGTGCCAGCAGCTTAGAACACGGTGAAGCTTTCTTT.

This rearrangement joins TRBV18 to TRBJ1-2, with D perhaps matching TRBD1 (5 bases). The CDR3 spans 16 residues. Germline-derived CDR1 and CDR2 are KGHSH and LQKENI. The V gene lost 1 base and the J gene lost 0 bases, with 12 bases spanning the gap. The CDR3 protein is CASSPLAGQTNYGYTF. The CDR3 DNA reads as TGTGCCAGCTCACCACTCGCAGGACAAACTAACTATGGCTACACCTTC. Looking up the rest from reference TRBV18 and TRBJ1-2 gives the full variable domain: NAGVMQNPRHLVRRRGQEARLRCSPMKGHSHVYWYRQLPEEGLKFMVYLQKENIIDESGMPKERFSAEFPKEGPSILRIQQVVRGDSAAYFCASSPLAGQTNYGYTFGSGTRLTVV.

To note about this clone: The same CDR3 can be traced to other DNA sequences in this sample. V is TRBV5-1 and J is TRBJ2-1, with D possibly being TRBD2 (5 bases). This CDR3 spans 15 amino acids. Trimming stripped 0 bases from V and 2 bases from J, with 9 bases between. The germline V gene has CDR1 SGHRS and CDR2 YFSETQ. CDR3 bases: TGCGCCAGCAGCTTGGGCGGGCAAACCTACAATGAGCAGTTCTTC. Translated: CASSLGGQTYNEQFF.

This clone came up a few times. The genes are TRBV2 and TRBJ2-1; D is undetermined. The germline V and J ends were trimmed by 6 bases and 0 bases, with 6 bases remaining between them. This CDR3 region has 13 residues. Per the germline V gene, CDR1 is SNHLY and CDR2 is FYNNEI. CDR3 sequence: CASRASSYNEQFF. CDR3 nucleotides: TGTGCCAGCAGGGCCAGCTCCTACAATGAGCAGTTCTTC. Full variable domain (outside the CDR3, taken from reference TRBV2 and TRBJ2-1): EPEVTQTPSHQVTQMGQEVILRCVPISNHLYFYWYRQILGQKVEFLVSFYNNEISEKSEIFDDQFSVERPDGSNFTLKIRSTKLEDSAMYFCASRASSYNEQFFGPGTRLTVL.

The CDR3 DNA reads as TGCAGCGTAGTCACAGGGGCTACGTACCAAGAGACCCAGTACTTC. This gives the protein CSVVTGATYQETQYF. This rearrangement joins TRBV29-1 to TRBJ2-5, with TRBD1 matching 7 bases. This CDR3 is 15 amino acids long. The junction had 10 bases not matched to a gene; V was cut back by 6 bases and J by 0 bases. Germline CDR1 SQVTM, CDR2 ANQGSEA.

This clone was detected only a few times. This chain uses TRBV19 with TRBJ2-7; weak D call: TRBD1 (6 bases). Germline assignment: CDR1 LNHDA and CDR2 SQIVND (reference sequence). The CDR3 extends over 15 amino acids. The V gene lost 4 bases and the J gene lost 4 bases, with 17 bases spanning the gap. The CDR3 bases are TGTGCCAGTAGTACCGCCTCGGACAGCTTTTACGAGCAGTACTTC. It specifies CASSTASDSFYEQYF. The full variable domain, completed using reference TRBV19 and TRBJ2-7, is DGGITQSPKYLFRKEGQNVTLSCEQNLNHDAMYWYRQDPGQGLRLIYYSQIVNDFQKGDIAEGYSVSREKKESFPLTVTSAQKNPTAFYLCASSTASDSFYEQYFGPGTRLTVT.

This chain links TRBV7-9 with TRBJ1-6; D perhaps matches TRBD1 (6 bases). V was pared by 3 bases and J by 7 bases, with 13 bases between. This CDR3 spans 15 amino acids. Germline V gene data show CDR1 as SEHNR and CDR2 as FQNEAQ (reference sequence). The CDR3 DNA sequence: TGTGCCAGCAGCTTGAGCGGGCAGGGGAATTCACCCCTCCACTTT. The encoded protein is CASSLSGQGNSPLHF.

The CDR3 protein is CASSYITGTDNEQFF. CDR3 nucleotides: TGTGCCAGCAGTTACATAACCGGGACAGACAATGAGCAGTTCTTC. The V and J genes are TRBV6-5 and TRBJ2-1, with 7 bases lining up with TRBD1. The CDR3 runs to 15 residues. Germline CDR1 reads MNHEY; CDR2 reads SVGAGI. The trim removed 2 bases at V and 5 bases at J, leaving 6 bases unmatched.

The chain links TRBV19 to TRBJ2-7, with 9 bases identical to TRBD1. CDR1 is LNHDA and CDR2 is SQIVND in the germline V gene (reference sequence). The V and J ends lost 6 bases and 1 base, in that order; junction bases with no gene match: 4. The CDR3 length is 14 residues. The CDR3 protein is CASSPGTGSYEQYF. CDR3 in DNA: TGTGCCAGTAGCCCCGGGACAGGGTCCTACGAGCAGTACTTC.

V is TRBV30 and J is TRBJ1-5, with TRBD1 matching over 10 bases. V lost 2 bases to trimming and J lost 7 bases; unmatched junction nucleotides: 2. The CDR3 runs 13 residues. CDR1 and CDR2 from the germline V gene are GTSNPN and SVGIG (reference sequence). The DNA for the CDR3 is TGTGCCTGGAGTAAGGACAGGGGGCAGCCCCAGCATTTT. Translating it yields CAWSKDRGQPQHF.

In its sample, this clone was seen once. V and J are TRBV11-2 and TRBJ2-7, with 12 positions matching TRBD1. The CDR3 is made up of 15 amino acids. Germline V gene sequence: CDR1 SGHAT, CDR2 FQNNGV. Germline trimming cut 5 bases from V and 6 bases from J; bases unmatched to any gene: 8. CDR3 nucleotides: TGTGCCAGCAGCCCCCAGGGGACAGGGGGCGTCGAGCAGTACTTC. It is translated as CASSPQGTGGVEQYF.

The V and J genes are TRBV4-1 and TRBJ1-1; D is undetermined. CDR3 size: 14 residues. V was cut by 6 bases and J by 0 bases, with 11 bases left in between. The germline V gene has CDR1 MGHRA and CDR2 YSYEKL. The CDR3 protein is CASRRDNMNTEAFF. CDR3 sequence (DNA): TGCGCCAGCAGGCGAGACAACATGAACACTGAAGCTTTCTTT.

The V and J genes are TRBV15 and TRBJ2-5; TRBD2 agrees at 10 bases. The CDR3 is 16 residues long. Per the germline V gene, CDR1 is LNHNV and CDR2 is YYDKDF (reference sequence). Trimming took 3 bases from V and 1 from J; bases not matched to a gene: 5. Written as DNA, the CDR3 is TGTGCCACCAGCAGTGATAGCGGGGGGCTCCAAGAGACCCAGTACTTC. Protein product: CATSSDSGGLQETQYF. Based on the CDR3 plus reference TRBV15 and TRBJ2-5, the full variable domain is DAMVIQNPRYQVTQFGKPVTLSCSQTLNHNVMYWYQQKSSQAPKLLFHYYDKDFNNEADTPDNFQSRRPNTSFCFLDIRSPGLGDTAMYLCATSSDSGGLQETQYFGPGTRLLVL.

CDR3 in amino acids: CASSSGQRGTDTQYF. For the CDR3, the DNA is TGTGCCAGCAGCTCGGGACAGCGGGGGACAGATACGCAGTATTTT. The V and J genes are TRBV7-9 and TRBJ2-3; D perhaps matches TRBD2 (8 bases). The length of the CDR3 is 15 residues. Trimming removed 4 bases from V and 3 bases from J, with 14 bases in between. Germline CDR1 is SEHNR and CDR2 is FQNEAQ (reference sequence).

This clone has a handful of counts. V gene TRBV2 combines with J gene TRBJ1-5; D not certain. CDR1 and CDR2 from the germline V gene are SNHLY and FYNNEI. V lost 4 bases to trimming and J lost 7 bases, with 14 bases between them. The CDR3 is 14 residues long. The CDR3 DNA reads TGTGCCAGCAGTGGGGAGGGAGACGGCCAGCCCCAGCATTTT. Its translation is CASSGEGDGQPQHF.

This clone appeared a few times. This chain uses TRBV5-1 with TRBJ2-5, with D possibly called TRBD1 or TRBD2 (5 bases each). The V end lost 3 bases, the J end lost 3 bases, and 24 bases lay between the germline ends. Germline lookup yields CDR1 SGHRS and CDR2 YFSETQ. This CDR3 is 18 amino acids long. The CDR3, as DNA: TGCGCCAGCAGCTACCCCGGGACCCCCGTCGGAATAAAAGAGACCCAGTACTTC. Translation: CASSYPGTPVGIKETQYF.

In its sample, this clone was seen a few times. The chain uses TRBV9 and TRBJ1-1, with 7 bases identical to TRBD1. The CDR3 covers 16 residues. Germline values: CDR1 SGDLS, CDR2 YYNGEE. Trimming cost V 4 bases and J 0 bases; bases outside gene matches: 9. CDR3 in DNA: TGTGCCAGCAGCCCATATGGGGGACAGTTGAACACTGAAGCTTTCTTT. Protein sequence: CASSPYGGQLNTEAFF. Together with reference TRBV9 and TRBJ1-1, the CDR3 gives the full variable domain: DSGVTQTPKHLITATGQRVTLRCSPRSGDLSVYWYQQSLDQGLQFLIQYYNGEERAKGNILERFSAQQFPDLHSELNLSSLELGDSALYFCASSPYGGQLNTEAFFGQGTRLTVV.